The text below deals with one TCR beta chain. Its target is not known. This entry comes from a study of neoadjuvant nivolumab and ipilimumab in lung cancer. On the study more broadly: Nivolumab 3 mg/kg was given days 1, 15 and 29, plus ipilimumab 1 mg/kg day 1 in combination. Overall study findings and caveats: Only two of four nivolumab-treated tumors gained richness and clonality by surgery. Resected-tumor TCR richness correlated positively with pretherapy blood richness.

The table came from immunoSEQ multiplex PCR; TCRdb's copy has only in-frame clones and leaves some out. This repertoire shows tens of thousands of clones, around 89% found once; its top ten account for approximately 3.5%. Germline V CDR1 and CDR2: MNHEY, SMNVEV (reference sequence). Trimming took 6 bases from V and 4 from J, leaving 13 bases between them. CDR3 size: 13 residues. The chain is built from TRBV27 and TRBJ2-7, with a weak D call TRBD1 (5 bases). Specimen: blood, collected before neoadjuvant nivolumab, alone or with ipilimumab. The source of this sequence is an adult with non-small cell lung cancer. Some clones in this sample may be carry-over from other donors' samples. The CDR3 DNA reads TGTGCCAGCAGGGGAATAGACAGATACGAGCAGTACTTC. Translating gives CASRGIDRYEQYF.